This T cell receptor beta chain emerged from a study of regulatory T cells in long-lasting Graves disease. Time point reported: persistent/refractory GD, antithyroid drugs over 5 years with positive TRAb. PBMC RNA served as the TCR library source. The CDR3 has 13 amino acids. Trimming took off 5 bases at V and 2 bases at J, with 10 bases between the two ends. CDR1 and CDR2 (germline): LGHDT, YNNKEL (reference sequence). Construction of TCR beta libraries relied on iRepertoire HTBI primers and on Arm-PCR targeting CDR3 regions. MiXCR, run by TCRdb on the multiplex PCR reads, gives a single entry per CDR3 protein. This table has a few hundred thousand distinct CDR3 sequences, around 20% appearing once.

The J gene is TRBJ2-7, the V gene TRBV3-1; D unresolved. The specimen comprised peripheral blood mononuclear cells (PBMCs), sampled when the disease was refractory, from a patient treated with antithyroid drugs. The TCR comes from a female donor with Graves disease. The CDR3 is CASSRRDAYEQYF. The CDR3, as DNA: TGTGCCAGCAGCAGAAGGGATGCCTACGAGCAGTACTTC.